This passage covers 12 T cell receptor beta chains from one sample sequenced in a study of cytomegalovirus exposure and HLA in healthy donors. The PCR employed 60 Vbeta primers together with 13 Jbeta primers. Only in-frame clones appear in the TCRdb table, and some are missing; sequencing was by immunoSEQ multiplex PCR. The table shows 4,700 or so clones, with about 84% occurring only once. The material sequenced was PBMCs. The origin of the receptors is a woman aged 40-49 years in good health and CMV-seropositive.

V usage is TRBV29-1 and J usage is TRBJ1-5; 7 bases agree with TRBD1. The CDR3 has 13 amino acids. Germline CDR1 is SQVTM and CDR2 is ANQGSEA. Trimming cost V 5 bases and J 2 bases; bases outside gene matches: 3. The CDR3: CSVQTGGNQPQHF. CDR3 DNA sequence: TGCAGCGTTCAAACAGGGGGCAATCAGCCCCAGCATTTT.

The J gene is TRBJ2-7, the V gene TRBV6-5; D may be TRBD2 (5 bases). The CDR3 is 13 amino acids. Germline CDR1 reads MNHEY; CDR2 reads SVGAGI. The V and J ends lost 0 bases and 4 bases respectively, with 7 bases between them. Written as DNA, the CDR3 is TGTGCCAGCAGTTACTCGACGGGGTACGAGCAGTACTTC. Protein sequence: CASSYSTGYEQYF.

The rearrangement links TRBV30 to TRBJ1-1; no reliable D call. V was pared by 3 bases and J by 0 bases, with 8 bases between. The CDR3 sequence is 13 residues long. Germline assignment: CDR1 GTSNPN and CDR2 SVGIG (reference sequence). This CDR3 reads CAWSPTVNTEAFF. The CDR3 DNA is TGTGCCTGGAGCCCAACAGTGAACACTGAAGCTTTCTTT.

This clone appeared a few times. This CDR3 reads CSVERQNTEAFF. The CDR3 DNA follows: TGCAGCGTTGAGCGGCAAAACACTGAAGCTTTCTTT. The chain links TRBV29-1 to TRBJ1-1; no definite D call. Trimming removed 3 bases at V and 2 bases at J, with 7 bases between. This CDR3 region has 12 residues. Germline-derived CDR1 and CDR2 are SQVTM and ANQGSEA.

This chain joins TRBV7-2 and TRBJ2-2; D remains unclear. The germline gives CDR1 SGHTA, CDR2 FQGNSA. This CDR3 is built from 17 residues. Trimming shortened V by 1 base and J by 0 bases, and 12 bases separated the two germline ends. The DNA of the CDR3 is TGTGCCAGCAGCTTAGAGGTGCAGCTAGCGAACACCGGGGAGCTGTTTTTT. This translates into CASSLEVQLANTGELFF.

CDR3 residues: CASSLMTVQETQYF. In DNA form, the CDR3 reads TGTGCCAGCAGCTTAATGACAGTCCAAGAGACCCAGTACTTC. The chain uses TRBV7-2 and TRBJ2-5; tentatively, D is TRBD1 (5 bases). Germline V gene sequence: CDR1 SGHTA, CDR2 FQGNSA. V lost 2 bases, J lost 1 base, and 8 bases lay in between. The CDR3 contains 14 residues.

The rearrangement joins TRBV29-1 to TRBJ2-2; 9 nucleotides agree with TRBD2. This CDR3 is 14 amino acids long. The trim removed 6 bases at V and 7 bases at J, leaving 9 bases unmatched. Germline CDR1 and CDR2: SQVTM and ANQGSEA. DNA of the CDR3: TGCAGCGTGACCGGGACAGCGGGGGGCGGGGAGCTGTTTTTT. It encodes CSVTGTAGGGELFF.

The chain employs TRBV5-1 and TRBJ1-2; the match to TRBD1 covers 8 bases. From germline, CDR1 is SGHRS and CDR2 YFSETQ. With V trimmed by 6 bases and J by 4 bases, 8 bases remained unmatched. The CDR3 totals 14 residues. The CDR3 loop is CASNSGQGTYGYTF. Written as DNA, the CDR3 is TGCGCCAGCAACTCTGGACAGGGAACCTATGGCTACACCTTC.

This clone appeared a few times. The gene calls are TRBV9 and TRBJ2-1, with 8 bases aligning to TRBD2. The germline gives CDR1 SGDLS, CDR2 YYNGEE. The CDR3 is 14 residues long. The V segment lost 0 bases and the J segment 7 bases; nucleotides outside the gene matches: 3. CDR3 loop: CASSVVSGGNEQFF. The CDR3 coding sequence is TGTGCCAGCAGCGTAGTCTCGGGGGGGAATGAGCAGTTCTTC.

This chain links TRBV30 with TRBJ1-3; D call uncertain. CDR3 length: 14 residues. Trimming cost V 0 bases and J 1 base, with 7 bases left between them. The germline V gene has CDR1 GTSNPN and CDR2 SVGIG (reference sequence). The CDR3 nucleotides are TGTGCCTGGAGTGTAGCGGGTTCTGGAAACACCATATATTTT. Translation: CAWSVAGSGNTIYF.

This clone appeared once. The chain combines TRBV30 with TRBJ1-5; 8 positions match TRBD1. Germline V CDR1 and CDR2: GTSNPN, SVGIG (reference sequence). CDR3 length: 15 amino acids. With 2 bases clipped from V and 5 bases from J, the junction kept 8 bases outside the gene matches. CDR3 amino acids: CAWSLRGTGHQPQHF. CDR3 bases: TGTGCCTGGAGTCTCCGAGGGACAGGACATCAGCCCCAGCATTTT.

The V call is TRBV14, the J call TRBJ2-1; possibly TRBD2 for D (6 bases). V lost 1 base and J 5 bases, leaving 15 bases between the germline ends. Germline V gives CDR1 SGHDN, CDR2 FVKESK. The CDR3 sequence is 16 residues long. This chain's CDR3 is CASSQGLGSTDNEQFF. The DNA of the CDR3 is TGTGCCAGCAGCCAAGGCCTCGGGAGTACCGACAATGAGCAGTTCTTC.